What follows are 2 T cell receptor beta chains derived from one specimen sequenced in a study of T cell responses to AZD1222 COVID-19 vaccine. Generated by immunoSEQ multiplex PCR, the TCRdb table keeps only in-frame clones and is missing some. Here the sample spans about 120,000 clones, about nine tenths being singletons. Material: peripheral blood, obtained on day 0 of MenACWY control vaccination. The receptors were sampled from an adult in good health.

The rearrangement links TRBV5-1 to TRBJ2-1, with a weak D call TRBD2 (6 bases). V gave up 0 bases and J gave up 0 bases, with 10 bases separating them. Germline V lookup: CDR1 SGHRS, CDR2 YFSETQ. The CDR3 runs 16 residues. The CDR3 sequence: CASSLVSGSSYNEQFF. The CDR3 region has the DNA TGCGCCAGCAGCTTGGTCTCCGGGAGCTCCTACAATGAGCAGTTCTTC.

The CDR3 DNA reads TGTGCCAGTAGTATGGGTCCAGGGGGCACTGAAGCTTTCTTT. This sequence encodes CASSMGPGGTEAFF. This rearrangement joins TRBV19 to TRBJ1-1, with 7 positions matching TRBD1. CDR3 length: 14 amino acids. Germline V gene lookup returns CDR1 LNHDA and CDR2 SQIVND (reference sequence). J was trimmed by 4 bases and V by 3 bases; bases with no gene match: 5.